Below, 5 T cell receptor beta chains from the same sample are listed, as sequenced in a study of post-analysis software for immune sequencing data. Study-level points and caveats: The five TRBV segments detected at higher frequency in patients than in controls included TRBV5-6, TRBV5-1 and TRBV20-1.

These TCRs' antigens remain unknown. Prepared TCR beta cDNA libraries contained unique molecular identifiers. TCRdb re-called the PCR reads through MiXCR, storing one row per CDR3 protein. This sample has 380,000 or so distinct CDR3 sequences, with roughly 36% found just once. The specimen sequenced was blood. These receptor sequences come from a girl between 5 and 17 years old with multiple sclerosis.

This clonotype was found many times. The V gene is TRBV5-6, the J gene TRBJ2-1; D call uncertain. Germline V CDR1 and CDR2: SGHDT, YYEEEE. This CDR3 region has 12 residues. Between the trimmed V and J ends, which lost 9 bases and 5 bases, there was a span of 12 bases. The CDR3 nucleotides are TGTGCCACCCAAACCTGGAACAATGAGCAGTTCTTC. Translating it yields CATQTWNNEQFF.

The chain links TRBV6-5 to TRBJ2-7, with D tentatively TRBD1 (6 bases). Germline V CDR1 and CDR2: MNHEY, SVGAGI. This CDR3 is built from 15 residues. V was cut by 2 bases and J by 3 bases, with 14 bases left in between. The CDR3 DNA is TGTGCCAGCAGTTACGGCGGACAGACCCACTACGAGCAGTACTTC. Encoded protein: CASSYGGQTHYEQYF.

The rearrangement uses TRBV20-1 and TRBJ2-3, with 8 positions matching TRBD2. V was pared by 6 bases and J by 0 bases, with 17 bases of the junction left unmatched. Germline-derived CDR1 and CDR2 are DFQATT and SNEGSKA (reference sequence). The CDR3 totals 18 residues. The CDR3 region is CSAPDKGSGVSSTDTQYF. In nucleotides, the CDR3 is TGCAGTGCCCCCGACAAGGGTAGCGGGGTCTCTAGCACAGATACGCAGTATTTT.

The CDR3 here is CASSHAPSGGENNEQFF. For the CDR3, the DNA is TGCGCCAGCAGCCATGCCCCTAGCGGGGGCGAAAACAATGAGCAGTTCTTC. The gene calls are TRBV5-1 and TRBJ2-1; 10 nucleotides line up with TRBD2. The CDR3 contains 17 residues. The junction had 12 bases not matched to a gene; V was cut back by 4 bases and J by 5 bases. From germline, CDR1 is SGHRS and CDR2 YFSETQ.

This clonotype was seen a few times. The chain carries TRBV4-1 and TRBJ2-1, with D hard to call. CDR3 length equals 15 residues. From germline, CDR1 is MGHRA and CDR2 YSYEKL. The V end was cut by 3 bases, the J end by 6 bases, with 15 bases between. CDR3 DNA: TGCGCCAGCAGCCAGTACCTGGACGTACGCAATGAGCAGTTCTTC. This codes for CASSQYLDVRNEQFF.